Below, 28 T cell receptor beta chains from the same sample are listed, as sequenced in a study of identical twins listed by TCRdb under 2016. Library generation was performed with 5' RACE. The sequencer listed for this sample is Illumina HiSeq 2000. In-frame beta chains were kept once TCRdb had trimmed the public reads at Q25 with fastp and called clones with MiXCR. Rows merge per CDR3 protein into single entries with the most common DNA and genes. The sample records fewer than 650,000 distinct CDR3 sequences, 7.1% of which are singletons. Approximately 1.5% of the sample lies in the top ten. This sample was shared with a second study, whose subject was yellow fever vaccine responses in identical twins.

The sequencing sample was made of PBMCs. These receptors all come from a young woman in good health.

The genes are TRBV2 and TRBJ2-7, with TRBD1 matching over 10 bases. V was clipped by 4 bases and J by 4 bases; unmatched bases: 4. Germline CDR1 is SNHLY and CDR2 is FYNNEI. The CDR3 is 14 residues long. The CDR3 coding sequence is TGTGCCAGCAGTGGACAGGGGGCCGTATACGAGCAGTACTTC. Translated: CASSGQGAVYEQYF.

This clonotype came up many times. The chain has TRBV4-1 and TRBJ1-5, with D maybe TRBD1 (5 bases). The ends were cut back, 0 bases at V and 7 bases at J, with 13 bases in the middle. This CDR3 comprises 15 residues. Germline values: CDR1 MGHRA, CDR2 YSYEKL. The CDR3 sequence: CASSQDNRGGQPQHF. The CDR3, as DNA: TGCGCCAGCAGCCAAGATAATAGGGGTGGGCAGCCCCAGCATTTT.

This chain uses TRBV12-3 or TRBV12-4 with TRBJ2-1; D is possibly TRBD1 (6 bases). The CDR3 is made up of 11 amino acids. V was trimmed by 2 bases and J by 10 bases, leaving 6 bases between them. CDR3 protein: CASSLQGEQFF. The CDR3 DNA reads TGTGCCAGCAGTTTACAGGGGGAGCAGTTCTTC.

This clonotype was detected only a few times. The chain links TRBV11-2 to TRBJ2-3, with 8 bases identical to TRBD1. CDR1 is SGHAT, CDR2 FQNNGV, per germline. V lost 5 bases to trimming and J lost 4 bases; unmatched junction nucleotides: 8. CDR3 size: 15 residues. CDR3 nucleotide sequence: TGTGCCAGCAGCCCGCGATGGACAGGGTCAGATACGCAGTATTTT. Its protein is CASSPRWTGSDTQYF.

Many counts were recorded for this clonotype. The V gene is TRBV6-1, the J gene TRBJ1-1, with 8 bases that match TRBD1. CDR3 length equals 13 residues. CDR1 and CDR2 from the germline V gene are MNHNS and SASEGT. Trimming at V came to 6 bases and at J to 5 bases, leaving 5 bases not matched to a gene. CDR3 sequence: CASSQYRGTEAFF. CDR3 bases: TGTGCCAGCAGCCAATACAGGGGGACTGAAGCTTTCTTT.

The rearrangement links TRBV7-9 to TRBJ1-2, with unresolved D. The V end lost 6 bases, the J end lost 6 bases, and 17 bases lay between the germline ends. The CDR3 sequence is 14 residues long. Germline CDR1 and CDR2: SEHNR and FQNEAQ (reference sequence). The CDR3 nucleotides read TGTGCCAGCAGTTCCCCGTTTCCCCCCCATGGCTACACCTTC. Translating gives CASSSPFPPHGYTF.

This clonotype appeared many times. This rearrangement joins TRBV12-3 or TRBV12-4 to TRBJ2-1; D is unclear. Trimming left V 2 bases short and J 4 bases short, with 3 bases between. The CDR3 extends over 12 amino acids. The CDR3 coding sequence is TGTGCCAGCAGTTTAAGGTACAATGAGCAGTTCTTC. Amino acids: CASSLRYNEQFF.

The rearrangement uses TRBV4-1 and TRBJ2-7; D call uncertain. CDR3 length: 13 amino acids. V lost 6 bases and J lost 0, with 9 bases in between. CDR1 and CDR2 (germline): MGHRA, YSYEKL. The CDR3 DNA reads TGCGCCAGCAGGTTCCCAAGCTCCTACGAGCAGTACGTC. Its translation is CASRFPSSYEQYV.

This sequence joins TRBV20-1 and TRBJ2-1; 9 bases match TRBD2. With 0 bases clipped from V and 7 bases from J, the junction kept 7 bases outside the gene matches. Germline CDR1 is DFQATT and CDR2 is SNEGSKA (reference sequence). The CDR3 sequence is 15 residues long. The CDR3 sequence is CSARDPRGRANEQFF. The DNA of the CDR3 is TGCAGTGCTAGAGATCCTCGCGGGAGGGCGAATGAGCAGTTCTTC.

This clonotype was counted at least ten times. The chain uses TRBV4-1 and TRBJ1-5; 10 bases fit TRBD1. This CDR3 has 18 residues. J lost 2 bases, V lost 0 bases, and 7 bases had no gene match. The V gene's germline CDR1 is MGHRA and CDR2 YSYEKL. The CDR3 nucleotides read TGCGCCAGCAGCCAAGATTGGACAGGGGGTTTTGGCAATCAGCCCCAGCATTTT. Its protein product is CASSQDWTGGFGNQPQHF.

This clonotype turned up a few times. This chain joins TRBV12-3 or TRBV12-4 and TRBJ1-2; possibly TRBD1 for D (5 bases). Trimming left V 4 bases short and J 8 bases short, with 8 bases between. The CDR3 spans 11 residues. This CDR3 reads CASSSGNGYTF. CDR3 coding DNA: TGTGCCAGCAGTTCAGGGAACGGCTACACCTTC.

This clonotype was picked up many times. The genes are TRBV7-9 and TRBJ2-1, with TRBD2 identical over 9 bases. Looked up from germline, CDR1 is SEHNR and CDR2 is FQNEAQ (reference sequence). CDR3 length: 17 residues. V lost 1 base to trimming and J lost 2 bases; unmatched junction nucleotides: 6. The CDR3 is CASSLVPLAGTYNEQFF. The DNA for the CDR3 is TGTGCCAGCAGCTTAGTCCCCCTAGCGGGGACCTACAATGAGCAGTTCTTC.

This chain links TRBV20-1 with TRBJ2-1; D gene uncertain. CDR1 and CDR2 from the germline V gene are DFQATT and SNEGSKA (reference sequence). Trimming stripped 5 bases from V and 4 bases from J, with 18 bases between. This CDR3 has 15 residues. CDR3 DNA: TGCAGTGCTTCGGACCCTCGTGGGGTTTACAATGAGCAGTTCTTC. This gives the protein CSASDPRGVYNEQFF.

This clonotype was seen more than once but under ten times. V usage is TRBV20-1 and J usage is TRBJ1-5; TRBD1 agrees at 7 bases. J lost 2 bases, V lost 2 bases, and 6 bases had no gene match. The germline CDR1 and CDR2 sequences are DFQATT and SNEGSKA (reference sequence). The CDR3 sequence is 15 residues long. This CDR3 is CSARRVDRGNQPQHF. CDR3 DNA sequence: TGCAGTGCTAGAAGGGTAGACAGGGGCAATCAGCCCCAGCATTTT.

The rearrangement links TRBV6-1 to TRBJ2-1; 8 nucleotides match TRBD2. The V gene's germline CDR1 is MNHNS and CDR2 SASEGT. The CDR3 is 15 residues long. V gave up 3 bases and J gave up 9 bases; unmatched junction bases: 10. CDR3 DNA sequence: TGTGCCAGCAGTGAGAGAGGCGGGGGGAGGGGTGAGCAGTTCTTC. The encoded protein is CASSERGGGRGEQFF.

This clonotype was seen ten or more times. The chain joins TRBV6-5 to TRBJ2-1; the match to TRBD1 covers 7 bases. Germline loops: CDR1 MNHEY, CDR2 SVGAGI. This CDR3 is built from 14 residues. V lost 3 bases and J lost 10; bases outside the gene matches: 9. The CDR3 is CASSYIGGPQEQFF. The CDR3 coding sequence is TGTGCCAGCAGTTATATAGGGGGCCCCCAGGAGCAGTTCTTC.

The rearrangement uses TRBV12-3 or TRBV12-4 and TRBJ1-2; D gene ambiguous. The CDR3 extends over 13 amino acids. V gave up 8 bases and J gave up 4 bases, with 14 bases separating them. The CDR3 sequence is CASCIRVSYGYTF. The CDR3 DNA reads as TGTGCCAGCTGTATAAGGGTATCCTATGGCTACACCTTC.

Ten or more counts support this clonotype. This chain uses TRBV3-1 with TRBJ2-3; D is unresolved. The germline V and J ends were trimmed by 1 base and 5 bases, with 7 bases remaining between them. The CDR3 sequence is 13 residues long. Germline CDR1 is LGHDT and CDR2 is YNNKEL (reference sequence). DNA for the CDR3: TGTGCCAGCAGCCAAGCCAATGTAGATACGCAGTATTTT. It specifies CASSQANVDTQYF.

In this sample, this clonotype turned up a few times. This chain uses TRBV7-9 with TRBJ1-4; no firm D call. The germline V gene encodes CDR1 SEHNR and CDR2 FQNEAQ (reference sequence). The CDR3 covers 15 residues. Trimming pared 5 bases from V and 3 bases from J, leaving 13 bases between. The CDR3 DNA sequence: TGTGCCAGCAGCCTCCTAAGGGCCCCTAATGAAAAACTGTTTTTT. It specifies CASSLLRAPNEKLFF.

CDR3 coding DNA: TGTGCCAGCACCGACGGGGCTGGGACCCAGTACTTC. Amino acids: CASTDGAGTQYF. The gene calls are TRBV2 and TRBJ2-5; tentatively, D is TRBD1 or TRBD2 (5 bases each). Trimming removed 7 bases at V and 7 bases at J, with 13 bases between. The germline gives CDR1 SNHLY, CDR2 FYNNEI. This CDR3 is 12 amino acids long.

The table lists this clonotype with a few counts. The V call is TRBV5-1, the J call TRBJ2-1; TRBD2 matches 14 bases. Per germline, CDR1 SGHRS and CDR2 YFSETQ. This CDR3 spans 16 amino acids. V shed 6 bases, J shed 7 bases, and the junction held 9 bases outside the gene matches. CDR3 region: CASKEKGLAGANEQFF. In DNA, the CDR3 is TGCGCCAGCAAGGAAAAGGGACTAGCGGGAGCAAATGAGCAGTTCTTC.

V usage is TRBV2 and J usage is TRBJ2-7; 8 bases agree with TRBD2. The junction had 2 bases not matched to a gene; V was cut back by 8 bases and J by 2 bases. Germline V CDR1 and CDR2: SNHLY, FYNNEI. The CDR3 extends over 12 amino acids. The CDR3 DNA follows: TGTGCCAGCCGGGGGGGGCCCTACGAGCAGTACGTC. Its translation is CASRGGPYEQYV.

The rearrangement links TRBV4-1 to TRBJ2-2, with 8 bases aligning to TRBD1. CDR3 length: 15 amino acids. CDR1 and CDR2 from the germline V gene are MGHRA and YSYEKL. Unmatched junction bases numbered 6, after V lost 2 bases and J lost 7 bases. The CDR3 DNA is TGCGCCAGCAGCCAACCCGGACAGGGCCACGGGGAGCTGTTTTTT. This gives the protein CASSQPGQGHGELFF.

This clonotype was counted a few times. The chain recombines TRBV10-3 with TRBJ2-3; 7 bases map to TRBD2. The germline gives CDR1 ENHRY, CDR2 SYGVKD. The CDR3 extends over 18 amino acids. V lost 3 bases to trimming and J lost 0 bases; unmatched junction nucleotides: 12. CDR3 loop: CAISELSGEASSTDTQYF. CDR3 nucleotides: TGTGCCATCAGTGAATTAAGCGGGGAAGCCTCTAGCACAGATACGCAGTATTTT.

The chain carries TRBV2 and TRBJ1-4, with 7 bases aligning to TRBD1. With V trimmed by 8 bases and J by 7 bases, 13 bases remained unmatched. There are 15 residues in the CDR3. Germline V CDR1 and CDR2: SNHLY, FYNNEI. The CDR3 loop reads CASRRDRGESEKLFF. The CDR3 DNA reads TGTGCCAGCCGGAGGGACAGAGGGGAAAGTGAAAAACTGTTTTTT.

The V gene is TRBV28, the J gene TRBJ1-1; possible D gene TRBD1, 5 bases. This CDR3 contains 14 residues. The V and J ends lost 5 bases and 0 bases respectively, with 10 bases between them. CDR1 and CDR2 from the germline V gene are MDHEN and SYDVKM. CDR3 amino acids: CASSTQEMNTEAFF. The CDR3 region has the DNA TGTGCCAGCAGTACACAGGAAATGAACACTGAAGCTTTCTTT.

The genes are TRBV5-1 and TRBJ2-1; perhaps TRBD2 as D (5 bases). Trimming cost V 0 bases and J 8 bases, with 12 bases left between them. Germline V lookup: CDR1 SGHRS, CDR2 YFSETQ. The CDR3 runs 14 residues. CDR3 loop: CASSLETIVYEQFF. DNA for the CDR3: TGCGCCAGCAGCTTGGAGACTATAGTCTATGAGCAGTTCTTC.

This clonotype showed up just a few times. The chain couples TRBV9 to TRBJ1-2, with no clear D. V was shortened by 4 bases and J by 6 bases, with 16 bases between the two germline ends. The CDR3 runs 14 residues. Germline CDR1 is SGDLS and CDR2 is YYNGEE. CDR3 coding DNA: TGTGCCAGCAGCCCGCGGCGGGAGGTCCATGGCTACACCTTC. This encodes CASSPRREVHGYTF. Full variable domain (remainder filled in from reference TRBV9 and TRBJ1-2): DSGVTQTPKHLITATGQRVTLRCSPRSGDLSVYWYQQSLDQGLQFLIQYYNGEERAKGNILERFSAQQFPDLHSELNLSSLELGDSALYFCASSPRREVHGYTFGSGTRLTVV.